This passage covers 32 T cell receptor beta chains from one sample sequenced in a study of blood T cell repertoires in COVID-19. The table came from immunoSEQ multiplex PCR; TCRdb's copy has only in-frame clones and leaves some out. The sample records approximately 220,000 clones, approximately 90% being singletons. The sample comprised PBMCs or T cells enriched from blood (not recorded which). The receptor set was obtained from a young woman in a cohort exposed to, infected with or recovered from COVID-19 (not recorded which).

This chain links TRBV9 with TRBJ2-1, with D perhaps TRBD1 (5 bases). Looked up from germline, CDR1 is SGDLS and CDR2 is YYNGEE. The CDR3 length is 14 residues. Trimming took 4 bases from V and 1 from J, leaving 9 bases between them. CDR3 loop: CASSRTLSYNEQFF. The CDR3 nucleotides read TGTGCCAGCAGCCGGACACTGTCCTACAATGAGCAGTTCTTC.

This clone has just one count. The rearrangement uses TRBV10-1 and TRBJ2-3, with TRBD2 matching 9 bases. The CDR3 has 17 amino acids. The germline CDR1 and CDR2 sequences are WNHNN and SYGVQD (reference sequence). Germline trimming cut 0 bases from V and 7 bases from J; bases unmatched to any gene: 11. This CDR3 reads CASSESALAGSPNTQYF. CDR3 DNA: TGCGCCAGCAGTGAGTCGGCTCTAGCGGGAAGCCCCAATACGCAGTATTTT.

V and J are TRBV6-6 and TRBJ1-1, with D perhaps matching TRBD1 (6 bases). The germline gives CDR1 MNHNY, CDR2 SVGAGI (reference sequence). This CDR3 is built from 13 residues. Trimming shortened V by 6 bases and J by 1 base, and 9 bases separated the two germline ends. The CDR3 sequence: CASRATGNTEAFF. For the CDR3, the DNA is TGTGCCAGCAGAGCGACAGGGAACACTGAAGCTTTCTTT.

V and J are TRBV29-1 and TRBJ2-1; 11 nucleotides match TRBD2. With 5 bases clipped from V and 4 bases from J, the junction kept 4 bases outside the gene matches. The CDR3 consists of 14 residues. Per germline, CDR1 SQVTM and CDR2 ANQGSEA. The CDR3 spells CSVPTSGVYNEQFF. CDR3 DNA sequence: TGCAGCGTTCCGACTAGCGGGGTTTACAATGAGCAGTTCTTC.

The sample holds one count of this clone. The CDR3 reads CASSLAGDNSPLHF. CDR3 DNA: TGTGCCAGCAGCTTGGCAGGGGATAATTCACCCCTCCACTTT. This chain joins TRBV7-6 and TRBJ1-6; TRBD1 is a possible D gene (6 bases). Germline V gene lookup returns CDR1 SGHVS and CDR2 FNYEAQ. The CDR3 has 14 residues. V lost 3 bases and J 5 bases, leaving 8 bases between the germline ends. Full variable domain (rest looked up from reference TRBV7-6 and TRBJ1-6): GAGVSQSPRYKVTKRGQDVALRCDPISGHVSLYWYRQALGQGPEFLTYFNYEAQQDKSGLPNDRFSAERPEGSISTLTIQRTEQRDSAMYRCASSLAGDNSPLHFGNGTRLTVT.

The chain employs TRBV29-1 and TRBJ2-1, with 9 bases that match TRBD2. The CDR3 is 15 amino acids. The V segment lost 6 bases and the J segment 6 bases; nucleotides outside the gene matches: 12. Looked up from germline, CDR1 is SQVTM and CDR2 is ANQGSEA. CDR3 sequence reads: CSVTMTSGGGNEQFF. CDR3 DNA sequence: TGCAGCGTCACGATGACTAGCGGAGGGGGCAATGAGCAGTTCTTC.

The chain has TRBV20-1 and TRBJ2-3; 7 bases line up with TRBD2. J was trimmed by 5 bases and V by 7 bases; bases with no gene match: 3. Germline V gene lookup returns CDR1 DFQATT and CDR2 SNEGSKA (reference sequence). The CDR3 contains 11 residues. The CDR3 DNA sequence: TGCAGTGTGCCGGGGGGAGATACGCAGTATTTT. It yields the protein CSVPGGDTQYF.

This clone turned up a few times. The chain's CDR3 is CASSQAYRVSSDTQYF. CDR3 DNA: TGTGCCAGCAGCCAAGCCTACAGGGTATCTTCAGATACGCAGTATTTT. This chain uses TRBV16 with TRBJ2-3; TRBD1 is a possible D gene (6 bases). The CDR3 covers 16 residues. V lost 2 bases and J 4 bases, leaving 16 bases between the germline ends. Per germline, CDR1 KGHSY and CDR2 FQNENV.

The chain uses TRBV7-2 and TRBJ1-1, with D possibly TRBD1 on 5 matching bases. Germline V gene lookup returns CDR1 SGHTA and CDR2 FQGNSA. Trimming pared 3 bases from V and 1 base from J, leaving 6 bases between. The CDR3 has 13 amino acids. The CDR3: CASSFGGNTEAFF. The CDR3 bases are TGTGCCAGCAGCTTCGGGGGGAACACTGAAGCTTTCTTT. Using reference TRBV7-2 and TRBJ1-1 for the parts outside the CDR3, the full variable domain is GAGVSQSPSNKVTEKGKDVELRCDPISGHTALYWYRQSLGQGLEFLIYFQGNSAPDKSGLPSDRFSAERTGGSVSTLTIQRTQQEDSAVYLCASSFGGNTEAFFGQGTRLTVV.

The chain combines TRBV7-3 with TRBJ1-1; D not resolved. Trimming removed 2 bases at V and 5 bases at J, with 9 bases between. CDR3 length equals 13 residues. CDR1 and CDR2 (germline): SGHTA, FQGTGA. CDR3 bases: TGTGCCAGCAGCTTAGATGGGAGGACTGAAGCTTTCTTT. Its protein is CASSLDGRTEAFF.

This rearrangement joins TRBV6-5 to TRBJ2-3; TRBD2 agrees at 7 bases. The junction had 4 bases not matched to a gene; V was cut back by 0 bases and J by 4 bases. Germline V gene sequence: CDR1 MNHEY, CDR2 SVGAGI. CDR3 length equals 15 residues. CDR3 nucleotide sequence: TGTGCCAGCAGTTACTCCCCTGGGGGGGCAGATACGCAGTATTTT. Amino acids: CASSYSPGGADTQYF.

The chain links TRBV7-9 to TRBJ2-3, with TRBD2 identical over 11 bases. This CDR3 is built from 15 residues. Germline V gene data show CDR1 as SEHNR and CDR2 as FQNEAQ (reference sequence). V was clipped by 10 bases and J by 4 bases; unmatched bases: 10. The CDR3 reads CANEVAGGGPDTQYF. CDR3 bases: TGTGCCAACGAGGTAGCGGGAGGGGGCCCAGATACGCAGTATTTT.

The chain recombines TRBV6-5 with TRBJ1-1; D might be TRBD1 (5 bases). The CDR3 consists of 13 residues. Germline-derived CDR1 and CDR2 are MNHEY and SVGAGI. Trimming removed 6 bases from V and 0 bases from J, with 8 bases in between. CDR3 nucleotide sequence: TGTGCCAGCAGACAGGAACTGAACACTGAAGCTTTCTTT. It translates to CASRQELNTEAFF.

For the CDR3, the DNA is TGTGCCAGCAGCTTGCGCCGGGGGGTGGACACAGATACGCAGTATTTT. Translating it yields CASSLRRGVDTDTQYF. This sequence joins TRBV5-6 and TRBJ2-3; 7 nucleotides agree with TRBD2. CDR1 is SGHDT and CDR2 is YYEEEE in the germline V gene. This CDR3 has 16 amino acids. The junction had 7 bases not matched to a gene; V was cut back by 1 base and J by 2 bases.

CDR3: CSVEDLRTGVTEAFF. The CDR3 region has the DNA TGCAGCGTTGAAGATCTTCGGACAGGGGTCACTGAAGCTTTCTTT. The chain has TRBV29-1 and TRBJ1-1; 9 bases are shared with TRBD1. The J segment lost 4 bases and the V segment lost 0 bases, leaving 6 bases of the junction unmatched. The CDR3 loop spans 15 amino acids. Germline V gene sequence: CDR1 SQVTM, CDR2 ANQGSEA.

V usage is TRBV6-2 or TRBV6-3 and J usage is TRBJ2-2, with 7 bases that match TRBD2. The CDR3 covers 15 residues. The germline gives CDR1 MNHEY, CDR2 SVGEGT. V lost 4 bases and J lost 4; bases outside the gene matches: 6. CDR3 bases: TGTGCCAGCAGTTGGACTAGGCCCAGCACCGGGGAGCTGTTTTTT. Its translation: CASSWTRPSTGELFF.

The chain combines TRBV7-3 with TRBJ2-3; possible D gene TRBD1, 5 bases. Germline V lookup: CDR1 SGHTA, CDR2 FQGTGA. CDR3 length: 13 amino acids. V was shortened by 4 bases and J by 5 bases, with 10 bases between the two germline ends. CDR3 sequence: CASSYQQGDTQYF. The CDR3 DNA is TGTGCCAGCAGCTACCAGCAGGGAGATACGCAGTATTTT.

As to this clone: At one end the junction does not follow the germline gene, possibly because of a read error. The chain carries TRBV12-5 and TRBJ2-5, with TRBD1 matching 11 bases. Per germline, CDR1 LGHNT and CDR2 FRNRAP. There are 16 residues in the CDR3. CDR3 in DNA: TGTGCTAGTGGGATTGGACAGGGGGCTACAAGAGAGGCCCAGTACTTC. This translates into CASGIGQGATREAQYF.

The CDR3 spells CAPKGTTHEQFF. The CDR3 DNA follows: TGTGCCCCCAAAGGGACTACGCATGAGCAGTTCTTC. The chain links TRBV30 to TRBJ2-1; 7 bases match TRBD2. Germline V CDR1 and CDR2: GTSNPN, SVGIG (reference sequence). This CDR3 has 12 residues. Trimming at V came to 8 bases and at J to 8 bases, leaving 9 bases not matched to a gene.

J is TRBJ2-5 and V is TRBV18; no reliable D call. In germline, CDR1 is KGHSH, CDR2 LQKENI. V lost 6 bases to trimming and J lost 2 bases, with 7 bases between them. The CDR3 loop spans 12 amino acids. CDR3 amino acids: CASSPGQETQYF. The CDR3 DNA is TGTGCCAGCTCTCCCGGGCAAGAGACCCAGTACTTC. The full variable domain, completed using reference TRBV18 and TRBJ2-5, is NAGVMQNPRHLVRRRGQEARLRCSPMKGHSHVYWYRQLPEEGLKFMVYLQKENIIDESGMPKERFSAEFPKEGPSILRIQQVVRGDSAAYFCASSPGQETQYFGPGTRLLVL.

The sample holds a few counts of this clone. V and J are TRBV11-2 and TRBJ2-7; 13 bases map to TRBD2. The length of the CDR3 is 15 residues. In germline, CDR1 is SGHAT, CDR2 FQNNGV. V dropped 2 bases and J dropped 3; count of bases not matched to a gene: 1. Here the CDR3 DNA reads TGTGCCAGCAGCTTAAGACTAGCGGGAGGCTACGAGCAGTACTTC. This translates into CASSLRLAGGYEQYF.

The rearrangement links TRBV23-1 to TRBJ2-7; TRBD1 aligns across 7 bases. TRBV23-1 falls under the ORF class, with uncertain function. J lost 0 bases, V lost 4 bases, and 6 bases had no gene match. This CDR3 region has 15 residues. CDR3 loop: CASSRDSRFSYEQYF. As DNA, the CDR3 is TGCGCCAGCAGTCGGGACAGCCGTTTCTCCTACGAGCAGTACTTC.

This clone was counted a single time. The chain is built from TRBV10-3 and TRBJ2-6, with D possibly matching TRBD2 (6 bases). Germline V gene sequence: CDR1 ENHRY, CDR2 SYGVKD. V was shortened by 0 bases and J by 1 base, with 7 bases between the two germline ends. This CDR3 spans 16 amino acids. Here the CDR3 reads CAISESEGSGANVLTF. As DNA, the CDR3 is TGTGCCATCAGTGAGTCGGAGGGGTCTGGGGCCAACGTCCTGACTTTC.

The sample holds a few counts of this clone. This sequence joins TRBV29-1 and TRBJ2-5; 9 nucleotides line up with TRBD2. The CDR3 has 13 amino acids. CDR1 SQVTM and CDR2 ANQGSEA come from the germline V gene. The junction had 4 bases not matched to a gene; V was cut back by 5 bases and J by 3 bases. The CDR3 is CSVQTSGEETQYF. CDR3 DNA sequence: TGCAGCGTTCAGACTAGCGGTGAAGAGACCCAGTACTTC.

The genes are TRBV3-1 (or the pseudogene TRBV3-2) and TRBJ2-5; 8 bases line up with TRBD2. Germline lookup yields CDR1 LGHDT and CDR2 YNNKEL (reference sequence). There are 14 residues in the CDR3. After removal of 4 bases from V and 3 bases from J, the junction contained 4 bases not matched to a gene. The chain's CDR3 is CASSLLAGKETQYF. The CDR3 region has the DNA TGTGCCAGCAGCCTCCTAGCGGGTAAAGAGACCCAGTACTTC.

This clone appeared a single time. V and J are TRBV7-9 and TRBJ1-4, with D possibly being TRBD1 (6 bases). With 5 bases removed from V and 3 bases from J, the gap between germline ends came to 16 bases. Germline loops: CDR1 SEHNR, CDR2 FQNEAQ (reference sequence). This CDR3 comprises 16 residues. CDR3 sequence: CASSQTPGHPNEKLFF. CDR3 bases: TGTGCCAGCAGCCAAACCCCGGGACACCCTAATGAAAAACTGTTTTTT.

The CDR3, as DNA: TGCGCCAGCAGCCCTAGCGGGGGGGCGGGAGATACGCAGTATTTT. Amino acids: CASSPSGGAGDTQYF. The gene calls are TRBV5-1 and TRBJ2-3, with TRBD2 matching 12 bases. CDR3 size: 15 residues. The V and J ends lost 4 bases and 5 bases, in that order; junction bases with no gene match: 5. CDR1 and CDR2 (germline): SGHRS, YFSETQ.

The V gene is TRBV27, the J gene TRBJ2-7; D is unresolved. V was shortened by 5 bases and J by 3 bases, with 17 bases between the two germline ends. Germline V CDR1 and CDR2: MNHEY, SMNVEV (reference sequence). The CDR3 consists of 15 residues. The DNA for the CDR3 is TGTGCCAGCAGTCGTGAGGTTGGCAGAGTCTACGAGCAGTACTTC. This codes for CASSREVGRVYEQYF.

The chain joins TRBV6-5 to TRBJ1-2; 7 bases line up with TRBD1. Germline V gene sequence: CDR1 MNHEY, CDR2 SVGAGI. The CDR3 is made up of 13 amino acids. V lost 8 bases to trimming and J lost 6 bases; unmatched junction nucleotides: 9. The CDR3 spells CASVRQGVDGYTF. The CDR3 DNA reads as TGTGCCAGCGTTAGACAGGGTGTCGATGGCTACACCTTC.

The V gene is TRBV4-2, the J gene TRBJ1-6, with 9 bases aligning to TRBD1. The CDR3 is 15 residues long. Germline loops: CDR1 LGHNA, CDR2 YNFKEQ. The ends lost 3 bases at V and 7 bases at J; junction bases unmatched: 4. CDR3 sequence (DNA): TGTGCCAGCAGCCATCCGGGACAGGGAAATTCACCCCTCCACTTT. Translated: CASSHPGQGNSPLHF.

The chain couples TRBV29-1 to TRBJ2-1; 12 positions match TRBD2. The J segment lost 5 bases and the V segment lost 3 bases, leaving 5 bases of the junction unmatched. Per germline, CDR1 SQVTM and CDR2 ANQGSEA. The CDR3 loop spans 15 amino acids. CDR3 region: CSVDLAGGRDNEQFF. CDR3 in DNA: TGCAGCGTTGACCTAGCGGGGGGGCGGGACAATGAGCAGTTCTTC.

The CDR3 is CASSMDSSTDTQYF. The CDR3 DNA reads as TGTGCCAGCAGCATGGACAGTAGCACAGATACGCAGTATTTT. V usage is TRBV11-3 and J usage is TRBJ2-3; D is perhaps TRBD1 (6 bases). The V gene lost 5 bases and the J gene lost 0 bases, with 9 bases spanning the gap. This CDR3 contains 14 residues. Germline CDR1 and CDR2: SGHNT and YENEEA.